One sample yielded the 2 T cell receptor beta chains listed below, sequenced in a study of T-cell reconstitution after alpha-beta-depleted transplantation in children. Whole-study results and caveats: Diversity and T-cell counts at one year after transplant derived mostly from new T cells.

Construction of the TCRbeta library involved unique molecular identifiers. A single record per CDR3 protein comes from TCRdb applying MiXCR to the PCR reads. The sample consists of hundreds of thousands of distinct CDR3 sequences, about 7.3% of them appearing once. These receptors have no known antigen. The sample was peripheral blood, taken 360 days after TCRalphabeta/CD19-depleted stem cell transplant. Receptor source: a female patient aged 2-9 years who had a stem cell transplant for Fanconi anemia, so the T cells may come from the graft donor.

The genes are TRBV7-2 and TRBJ1-1, with 7 bases lining up with TRBD1. Looked up from germline, CDR1 is SGHTA and CDR2 is FQGNSA. This CDR3 region has 13 residues. Trimming at V came to 5 bases and at J to 6 bases, leaving 6 bases not matched to a gene. The DNA for the CDR3 is TGTGCCAGCAGCCTCGACAGGGCCCCTGAAGCTTTCTTT. Protein: CASSLDRAPEAFF.

This clonotype was counted between two and nine times. CDR3 nucleotide sequence: TGTGCCAGCAGCCGAGGGGGCGGCAGGGTAAATGAGCAGTTCTTC. Translating gives CASSRGGGRVNEQFF. The V gene is TRBV7-2, the J gene TRBJ2-1, with TRBD1 matching over 7 bases. The CDR3 totals 15 residues. The junction had 11 bases not matched to a gene; V was cut back by 5 bases and J by 7 bases. Germline CDR1 reads SGHTA; CDR2 reads FQGNSA.